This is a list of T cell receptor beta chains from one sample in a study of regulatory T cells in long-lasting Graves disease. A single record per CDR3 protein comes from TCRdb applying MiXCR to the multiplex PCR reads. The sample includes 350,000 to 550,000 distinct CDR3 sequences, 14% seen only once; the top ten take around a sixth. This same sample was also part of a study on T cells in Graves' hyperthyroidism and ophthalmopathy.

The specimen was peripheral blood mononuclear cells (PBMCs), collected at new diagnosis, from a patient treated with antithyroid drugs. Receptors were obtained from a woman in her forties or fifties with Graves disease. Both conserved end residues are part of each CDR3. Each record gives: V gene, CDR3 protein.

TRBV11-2	CASSLRFGFLSYNEQFF
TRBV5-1	CASSSGWSTEGTDTQYF
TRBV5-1	CASSFLGTGEGELFF
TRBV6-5	CASSYGGLAIEQYF
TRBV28	CATQQVSTDTQYF
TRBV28	CASSPPGTARRVDTQYF
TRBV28	CASSLLGQNKNIQYF
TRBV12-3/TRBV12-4	CASSPIPALGTEAFF
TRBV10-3	CATTGGIDQPQHF
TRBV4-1	CASSRPGQGFTGELFF
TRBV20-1	CRAQGENEQFF
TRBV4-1	CASSHYRDRLSPLHF
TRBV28	CASTVWGQGFEKLFF
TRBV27	CASSLLGNNEKLFF
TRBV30	CAWRLSEVDTF
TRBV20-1	CSARRPGTGGYEQFF
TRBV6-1	CASRTGAHPLYNEQFF
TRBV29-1	CSVEGVSGGGTEAFF